This T cell receptor (beta chain) emerged from a study of CD8+ T cells in alopecia areata. Study-wide context: The authors scored treated patients' severity by affected scalp percentage. General observations from the study: Elevated clonality characterized lesional scalp relative to normal scalp, particularly in alopecia totalis/universalis. Having just one nonresponder leaves the connection between baseline CD8+ expansion and response unresolved. Among patients, TCR sharing was less clear than in mice, a difference possibly due in part to HLA diversity in the patient population.

A remark on this clone: Its target is unknown.

After isolation, RNA underwent reverse transcription to generate cDNA as the sequencing template. Sequenced by immunoSEQ multiplex PCR; TCRdb stores in-frame clones only, minus some. Of 10,000 to 15,000 clones listed, about two thirds are singletons. Treatment described: oral pan-JAK inhibitor, 5-10 mg twice daily. Lesional scalp punch biopsies and peripheral blood came from alopecia areata patients. The starting material was skin, obtained at week 4, from a patient treated with tofacitinib. The sequence was obtained from a human donor with alopecia areata.

CDR3 sequence: CASSLGGISSYEQYF. The CDR3 coding sequence is TGTGCCAGCAGCTTAGGAGGTATATCCTCCTACGAGCAGTACTTC. The rearrangement links TRBV11-2 to TRBJ2-7, with D unclear. V was trimmed by 1 base and J by 0 bases, leaving 10 bases between them. CDR3 length: 15 residues. Germline CDR1 SGHAT, CDR2 FQNNGV. The whole variable domain, remainder taken from reference TRBV11-2 and TRBJ2-7, is EAGVAQSPRYKIIEKRQSVAFWCNPISGHATLYWYQQILGQGPKLLIQFQNNGVVDDSQLPKDRFSAERLKGVDSTLKIQPAKLEDSAVYLCASSLGGISSYEQYFGPGTRLTVT.